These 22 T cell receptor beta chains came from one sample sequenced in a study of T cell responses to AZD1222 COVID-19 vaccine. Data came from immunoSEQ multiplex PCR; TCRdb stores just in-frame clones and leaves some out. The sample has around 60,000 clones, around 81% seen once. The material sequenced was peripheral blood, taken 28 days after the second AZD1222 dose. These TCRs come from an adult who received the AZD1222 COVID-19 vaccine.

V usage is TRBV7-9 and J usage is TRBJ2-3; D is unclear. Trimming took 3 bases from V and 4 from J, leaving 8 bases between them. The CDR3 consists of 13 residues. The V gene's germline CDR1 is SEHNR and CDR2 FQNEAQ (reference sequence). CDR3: CASSFGVADTQYF. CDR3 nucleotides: TGTGCCAGCAGCTTTGGAGTGGCAGATACGCAGTATTTT.

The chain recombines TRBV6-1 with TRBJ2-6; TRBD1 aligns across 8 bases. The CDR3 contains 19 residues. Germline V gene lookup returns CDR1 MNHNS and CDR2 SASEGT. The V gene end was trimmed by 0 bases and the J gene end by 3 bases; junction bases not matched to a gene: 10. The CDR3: CASSEARGQGVNGANVLTF. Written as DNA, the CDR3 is TGTGCCAGCAGTGAAGCGCGAGGACAGGGAGTTAATGGGGCCAACGTCCTGACTTTC.

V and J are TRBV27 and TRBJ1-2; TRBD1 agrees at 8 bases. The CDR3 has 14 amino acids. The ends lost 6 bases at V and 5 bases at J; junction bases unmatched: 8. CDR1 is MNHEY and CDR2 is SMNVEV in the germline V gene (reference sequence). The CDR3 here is CASRRTGSGYGYTF. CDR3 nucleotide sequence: TGTGCCAGCAGACGGACAGGGTCTGGATATGGCTACACCTTC.

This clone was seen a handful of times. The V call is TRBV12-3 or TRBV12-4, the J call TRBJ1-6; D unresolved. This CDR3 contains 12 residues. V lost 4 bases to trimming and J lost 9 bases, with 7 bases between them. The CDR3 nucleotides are TGTGCCAGCAGTTCGCAAATTTCACCCCTCCACTTT. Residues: CASSSQISPLHF.

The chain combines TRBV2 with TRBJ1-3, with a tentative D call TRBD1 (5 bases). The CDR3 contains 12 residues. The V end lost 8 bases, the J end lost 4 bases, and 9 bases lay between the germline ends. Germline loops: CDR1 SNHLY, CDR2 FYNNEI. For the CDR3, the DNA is TGTGCCAGCGCGGGGGAGGGAAACACCATATATTTT. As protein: CASAGEGNTIYF.

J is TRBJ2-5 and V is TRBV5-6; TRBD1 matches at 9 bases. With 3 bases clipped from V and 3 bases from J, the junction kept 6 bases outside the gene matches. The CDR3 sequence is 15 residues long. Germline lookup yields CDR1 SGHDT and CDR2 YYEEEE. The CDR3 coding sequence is TGTGCCAGCAGCTGGCAAGGACAGGGGAAAGAGACCCAGTACTTC. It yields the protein CASSWQGQGKETQYF.

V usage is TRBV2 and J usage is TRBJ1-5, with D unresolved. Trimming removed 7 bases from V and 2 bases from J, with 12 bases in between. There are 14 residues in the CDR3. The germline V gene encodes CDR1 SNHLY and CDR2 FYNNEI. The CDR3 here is CASTGGEGNQPQHF. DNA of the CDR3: TGTGCCAGCACCGGCGGGGAGGGCAATCAGCCCCAGCATTTT.

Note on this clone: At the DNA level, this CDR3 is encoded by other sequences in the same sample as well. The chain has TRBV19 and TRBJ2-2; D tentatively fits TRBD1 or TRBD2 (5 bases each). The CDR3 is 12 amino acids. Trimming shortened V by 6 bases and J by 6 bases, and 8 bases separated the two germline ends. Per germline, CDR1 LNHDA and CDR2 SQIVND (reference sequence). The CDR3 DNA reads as TGTGCCAGTAGGTTGGGGGCCGGGGAGCTGTTTTTT. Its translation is CASRLGAGELFF.

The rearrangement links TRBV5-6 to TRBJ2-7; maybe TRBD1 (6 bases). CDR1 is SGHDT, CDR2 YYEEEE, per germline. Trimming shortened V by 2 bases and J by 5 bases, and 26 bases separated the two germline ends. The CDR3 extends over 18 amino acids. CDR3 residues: CASSFRDILTSIGDEQYF. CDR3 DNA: TGTGCCAGCAGCTTTCGGGACATTTTGACGTCGATTGGGGACGAGCAGTACTTC.

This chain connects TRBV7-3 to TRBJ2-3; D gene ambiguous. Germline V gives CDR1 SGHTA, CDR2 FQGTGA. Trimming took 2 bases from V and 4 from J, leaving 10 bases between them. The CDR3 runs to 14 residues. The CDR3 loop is CASSLRSFADTQYF. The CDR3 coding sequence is TGTGCCAGCAGCTTACGGAGTTTTGCAGATACGCAGTATTTT.

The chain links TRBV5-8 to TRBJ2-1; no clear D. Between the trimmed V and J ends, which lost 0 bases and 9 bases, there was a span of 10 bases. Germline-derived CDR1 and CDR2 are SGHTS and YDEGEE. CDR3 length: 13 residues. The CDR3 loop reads CASSLEFPPEQFF. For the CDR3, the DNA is TGTGCCAGCAGCTTGGAGTTTCCCCCTGAGCAGTTCTTC.

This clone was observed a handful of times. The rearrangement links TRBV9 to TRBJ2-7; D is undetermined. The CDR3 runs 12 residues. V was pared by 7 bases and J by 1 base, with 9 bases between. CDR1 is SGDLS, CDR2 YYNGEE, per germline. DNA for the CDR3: TGTGCCAGCCCTCACGAGTCCTACGAGCAGTACTTC. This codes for CASPHESYEQYF.

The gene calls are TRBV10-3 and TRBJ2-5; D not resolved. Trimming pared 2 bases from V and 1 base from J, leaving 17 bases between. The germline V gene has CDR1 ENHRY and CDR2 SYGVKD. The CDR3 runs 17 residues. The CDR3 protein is CAISENLRATVQETQYF. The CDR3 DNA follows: TGTGCCATCAGTGAGAACCTGAGAGCGACGGTCCAAGAGACCCAGTACTTC.

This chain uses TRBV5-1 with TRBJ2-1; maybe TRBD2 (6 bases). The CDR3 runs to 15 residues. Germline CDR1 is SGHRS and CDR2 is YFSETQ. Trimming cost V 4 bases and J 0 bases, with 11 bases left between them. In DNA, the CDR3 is TGCGCCAGCAGCCGCGACGGGAGCTCCTACAATGAGCAGTTCTTC. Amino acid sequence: CASSRDGSSYNEQFF.

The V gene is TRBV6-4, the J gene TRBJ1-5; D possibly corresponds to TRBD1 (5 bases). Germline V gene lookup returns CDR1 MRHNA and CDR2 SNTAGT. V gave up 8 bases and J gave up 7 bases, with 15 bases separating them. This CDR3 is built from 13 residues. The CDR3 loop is CASGGGEGQPQHF. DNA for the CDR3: TGTGCCAGCGGGGGAGGTGAGGGCCAGCCCCAGCATTTT.

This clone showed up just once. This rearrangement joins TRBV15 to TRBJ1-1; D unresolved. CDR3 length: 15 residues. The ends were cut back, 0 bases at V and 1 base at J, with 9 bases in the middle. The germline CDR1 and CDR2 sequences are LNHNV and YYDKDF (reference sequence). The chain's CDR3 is CATSREGIGNTEAFF. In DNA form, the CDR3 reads TGTGCCACCAGCAGAGAGGGGATTGGGAACACTGAAGCTTTCTTT.

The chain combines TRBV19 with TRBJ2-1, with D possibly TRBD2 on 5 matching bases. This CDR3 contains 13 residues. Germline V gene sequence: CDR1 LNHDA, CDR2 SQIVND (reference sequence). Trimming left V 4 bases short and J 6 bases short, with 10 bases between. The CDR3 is CASSREEGNEQFF. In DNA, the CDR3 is TGTGCCAGTAGTAGGGAAGAGGGCAATGAGCAGTTCTTC. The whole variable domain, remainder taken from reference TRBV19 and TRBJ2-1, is DGGITQSPKYLFRKEGQNVTLSCEQNLNHDAMYWYRQDPGQGLRLIYYSQIVNDFQKGDIAEGYSVSREKKESFPLTVTSAQKNPTAFYLCASSREEGNEQFFGPGTRLTVL.

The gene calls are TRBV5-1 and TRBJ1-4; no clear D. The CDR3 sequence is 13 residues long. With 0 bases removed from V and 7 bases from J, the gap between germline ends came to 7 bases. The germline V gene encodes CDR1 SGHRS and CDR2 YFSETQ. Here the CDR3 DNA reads TGCGCCAGCAGCTTGGGGTCCGGTGAAAAACTGTTTTTT. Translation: CASSLGSGEKLFF.

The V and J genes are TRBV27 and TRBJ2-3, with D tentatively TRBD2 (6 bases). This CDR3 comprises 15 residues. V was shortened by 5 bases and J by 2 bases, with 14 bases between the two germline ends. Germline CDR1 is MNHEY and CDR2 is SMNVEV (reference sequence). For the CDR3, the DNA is TGTGCCAGCAGTCCAGCAGGGAGGTTCACAGATACGCAGTATTTT. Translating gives CASSPAGRFTDTQYF.

The CDR3 DNA reads as TGTGCCAGCAGGCAGACAGTGAACACTGAAGCTTTCTTT. Translating it yields CASRQTVNTEAFF. The V gene is TRBV6-4, the J gene TRBJ1-1; D possibly corresponds to TRBD1 (5 bases). The CDR3 sequence is 13 residues long. Germline-derived CDR1 and CDR2 are MRHNA and SNTAGT. V was trimmed by 6 bases and J by 0 bases, leaving 8 bases between them.

CDR3 sequence reads: CASSLRSTTGELFF. For the CDR3, the DNA is TGTGCCAGCAGCTTACGGAGTACGACCGGGGAGCTGTTTTTT. The chain links TRBV11-1 to TRBJ2-2; D unresolved. Per the germline V gene, CDR1 is SGHAT and CDR2 is FQDESV (reference sequence). The CDR3 sequence is 14 residues long. V was clipped by 2 bases and J by 5 bases, with 9 bases between them.

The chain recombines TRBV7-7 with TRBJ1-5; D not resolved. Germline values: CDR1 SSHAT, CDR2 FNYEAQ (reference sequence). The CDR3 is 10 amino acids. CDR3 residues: CHTLDQPQHF. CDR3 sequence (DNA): TGTCACACCTTGGATCAGCCCCAGCATTTT.